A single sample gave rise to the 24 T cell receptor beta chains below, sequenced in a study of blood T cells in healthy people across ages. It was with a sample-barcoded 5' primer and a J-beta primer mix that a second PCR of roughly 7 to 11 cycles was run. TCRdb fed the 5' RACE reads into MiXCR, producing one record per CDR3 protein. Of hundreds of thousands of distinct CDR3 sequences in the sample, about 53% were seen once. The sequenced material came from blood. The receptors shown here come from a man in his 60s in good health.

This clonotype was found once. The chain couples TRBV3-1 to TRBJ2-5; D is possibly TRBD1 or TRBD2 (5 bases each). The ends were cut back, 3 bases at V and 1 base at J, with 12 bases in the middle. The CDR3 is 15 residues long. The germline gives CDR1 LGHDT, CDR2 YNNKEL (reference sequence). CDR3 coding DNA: TGTGCCAGCAGCCAGAGAGGGACCATCCAAGAGACCCAGTACTTC. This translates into CASSQRGTIQETQYF.

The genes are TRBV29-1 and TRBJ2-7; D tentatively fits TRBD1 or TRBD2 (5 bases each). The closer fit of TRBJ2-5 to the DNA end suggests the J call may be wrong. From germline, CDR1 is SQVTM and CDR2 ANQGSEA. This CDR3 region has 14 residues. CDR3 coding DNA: TGCAGCGTTTCCCCTGGGGGATCTTCGGAGACCCAGTACTTC. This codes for CSVSPGGSSETQYF.

The CDR3 is CSVTGTGKETQYF. The DNA of the CDR3 is TGCAGCGTTACCGGGACAGGGAAAGAGACCCAGTACTTC. V usage is TRBV29-1 and J usage is TRBJ2-5, with TRBD1 matching 9 bases. J gave up 3 bases and V 5 bases, and 4 bases lay outside the gene matches. The CDR3 spans 13 residues. CDR1 and CDR2 from the germline V gene are SQVTM and ANQGSEA.

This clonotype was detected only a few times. The CDR3: CASSVGGTKNIQYF. CDR3 in DNA: TGTGCCAGCAGCGTAGGCGGGACCAAAAACATTCAGTACTTC. The rearrangement joins TRBV9 to TRBJ2-4, with D possibly TRBD2 on 6 matching bases. Germline CDR1 and CDR2: SGDLS and YYNGEE. V lost 0 bases and J lost 2, with 6 bases in between. CDR3 size: 14 residues.

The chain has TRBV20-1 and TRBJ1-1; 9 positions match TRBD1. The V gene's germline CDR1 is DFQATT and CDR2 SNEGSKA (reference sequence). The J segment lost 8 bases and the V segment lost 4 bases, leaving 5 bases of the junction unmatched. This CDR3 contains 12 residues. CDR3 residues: CSAIDRGCEAFF. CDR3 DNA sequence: TGCAGTGCTATCGACAGGGGGTGCGAAGCTTTCTTT.

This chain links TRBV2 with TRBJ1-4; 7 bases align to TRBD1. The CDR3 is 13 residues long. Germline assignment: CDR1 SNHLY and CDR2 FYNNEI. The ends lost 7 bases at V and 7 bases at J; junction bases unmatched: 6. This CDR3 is CASNPRQGEKLFF. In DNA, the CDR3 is TGTGCCAGCAATCCCCGACAGGGTGAAAAACTGTTTTTT.

The CDR3 coding sequence is TGTGCCAGCAGCGTAGGGATCGATCGTGAGACCCAGTACTTC. It is translated as CASSVGIDRETQYF. The chain combines TRBV9 with TRBJ2-7; D not resolved. TRBJ2-5 explains the end of the DNA better; the J call may be wrong. Germline V gives CDR1 SGDLS, CDR2 YYNGEE. There are 14 residues in the CDR3.

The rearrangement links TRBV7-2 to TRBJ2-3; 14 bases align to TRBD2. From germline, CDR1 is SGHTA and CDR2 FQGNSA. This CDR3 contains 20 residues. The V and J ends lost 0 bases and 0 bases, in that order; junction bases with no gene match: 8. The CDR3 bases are TGTGCCAGCAGCTTAGCTAGACTAGCGGGGGGGCCGGTGAGCACAGATACGCAGTATTTT. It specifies CASSLARLAGGPVSTDTQYF.

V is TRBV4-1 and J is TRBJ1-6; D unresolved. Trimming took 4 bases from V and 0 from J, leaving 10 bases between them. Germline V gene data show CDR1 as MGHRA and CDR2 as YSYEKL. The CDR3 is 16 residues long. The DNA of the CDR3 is TGCGCCAGCAGCCCAGACGCGAGCTCCTATAATTCACCCCTCCACTTT. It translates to CASSPDASSYNSPLHF.

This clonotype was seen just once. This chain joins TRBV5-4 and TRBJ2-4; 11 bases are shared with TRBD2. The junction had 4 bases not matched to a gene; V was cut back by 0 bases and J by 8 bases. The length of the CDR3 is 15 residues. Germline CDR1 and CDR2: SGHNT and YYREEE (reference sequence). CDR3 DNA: TGTGCCAGCAGCTTGGTTAGCGGGGGGGCTGACATTCAGTACTTC. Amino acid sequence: CASSLVSGGADIQYF.

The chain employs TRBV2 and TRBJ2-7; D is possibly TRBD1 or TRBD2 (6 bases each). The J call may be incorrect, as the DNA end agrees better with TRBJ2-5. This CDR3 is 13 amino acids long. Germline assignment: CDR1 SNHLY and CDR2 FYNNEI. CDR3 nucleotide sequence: TGTGCCAGCAGGCGGGACATAAGGGAGACCCAGTACTTC. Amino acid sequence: CASRRDIRETQYF.

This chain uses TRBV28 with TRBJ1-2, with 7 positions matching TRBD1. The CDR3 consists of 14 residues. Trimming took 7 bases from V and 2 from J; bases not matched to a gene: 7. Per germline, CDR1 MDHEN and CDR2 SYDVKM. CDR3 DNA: TGTGCCAGCACCCCCGGACAGGAGAACTATGGCTACACCTTC. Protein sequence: CASTPGQENYGYTF.

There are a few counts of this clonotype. This chain's CDR3 is CSASGRSSYEQYF. CDR3 coding DNA: TGCAGTGCTAGCGGGAGGAGCTCCTACGAGCAGTACTTC. The chain couples TRBV20-1 to TRBJ2-7; 7 nucleotides agree with TRBD2. The germline V gene encodes CDR1 DFQATT and CDR2 SNEGSKA (reference sequence). After removal of 3 bases from V and 0 bases from J, the junction contained 2 bases not matched to a gene. CDR3 size: 13 residues.

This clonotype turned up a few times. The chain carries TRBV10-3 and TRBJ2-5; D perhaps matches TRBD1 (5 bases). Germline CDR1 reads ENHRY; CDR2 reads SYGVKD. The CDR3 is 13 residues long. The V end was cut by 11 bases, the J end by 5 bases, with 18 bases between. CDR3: CAAASGFGETQYF. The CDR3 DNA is TGTGCCGCCGCGTCAGGGTTTGGGGAGACCCAGTACTTC.

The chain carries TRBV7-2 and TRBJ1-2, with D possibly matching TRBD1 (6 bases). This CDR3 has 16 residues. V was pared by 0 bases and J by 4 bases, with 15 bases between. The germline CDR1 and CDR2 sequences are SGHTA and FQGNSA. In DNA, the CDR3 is TGTGCCAGCAGCTTAGCGCGGGCCATCAGGGGCTATGGCTACACCTTC. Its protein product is CASSLARAIRGYGYTF. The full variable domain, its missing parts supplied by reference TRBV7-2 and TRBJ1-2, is GAGVSQSPSNKVTEKGKDVELRCDPISGHTALYWYRQSLGQGLEFLIYFQGNSAPDKSGLPSDRFSAERTGGSVSTLTIQRTQQEDSAVYLCASSLARAIRGYGYTFGSGTRLTVV.

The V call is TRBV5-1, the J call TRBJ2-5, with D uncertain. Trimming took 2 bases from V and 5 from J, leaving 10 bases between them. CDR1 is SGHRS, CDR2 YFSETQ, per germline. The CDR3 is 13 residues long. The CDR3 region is CASSFLDVETQYF. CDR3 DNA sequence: TGCGCCAGCAGCTTCCTAGACGTGGAGACCCAGTACTTC. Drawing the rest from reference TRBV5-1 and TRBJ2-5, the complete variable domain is KAGVTQTPRYLIKTRGQQVTLSCSPISGHRSVSWYQQTPGQGLQFLFEYFSETQRNKGNFPGRFSGRQFSNSRSEMNVSTLELGDSALYLCASSFLDVETQYFGPGTRLLVL.

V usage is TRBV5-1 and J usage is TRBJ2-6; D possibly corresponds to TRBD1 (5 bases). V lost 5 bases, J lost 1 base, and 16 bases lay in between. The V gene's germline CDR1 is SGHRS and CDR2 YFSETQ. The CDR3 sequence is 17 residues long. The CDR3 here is CASSRTSLKSGANVLTF. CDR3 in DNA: TGCGCCAGCAGTAGGACATCTCTCAAGTCTGGGGCCAACGTCCTGACTTTC.

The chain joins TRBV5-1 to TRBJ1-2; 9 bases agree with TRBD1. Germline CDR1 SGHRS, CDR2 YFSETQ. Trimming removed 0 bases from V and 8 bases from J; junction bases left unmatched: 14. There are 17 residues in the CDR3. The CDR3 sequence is CASSLGGQGMSQDGYTF. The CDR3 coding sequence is TGCGCCAGCAGCTTGGGGGGACAGGGAATGTCCCAGGACGGCTACACCTTC.

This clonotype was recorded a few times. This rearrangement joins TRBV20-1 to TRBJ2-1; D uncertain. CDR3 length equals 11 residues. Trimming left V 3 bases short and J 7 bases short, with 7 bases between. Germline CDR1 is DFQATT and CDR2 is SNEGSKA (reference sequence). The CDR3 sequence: CSARVINEQFF. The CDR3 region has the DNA TGCAGTGCTAGGGTGATAAATGAGCAGTTCTTC.

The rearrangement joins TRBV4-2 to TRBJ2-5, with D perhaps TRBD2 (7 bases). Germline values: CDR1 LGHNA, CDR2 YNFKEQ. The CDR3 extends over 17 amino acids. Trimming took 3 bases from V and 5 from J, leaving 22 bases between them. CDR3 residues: CASSQNPARTGGETQYF. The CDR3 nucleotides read TGTGCCAGCAGCCAGAACCCCGCCCGGACGGGGGGCGAGACCCAGTACTTC.

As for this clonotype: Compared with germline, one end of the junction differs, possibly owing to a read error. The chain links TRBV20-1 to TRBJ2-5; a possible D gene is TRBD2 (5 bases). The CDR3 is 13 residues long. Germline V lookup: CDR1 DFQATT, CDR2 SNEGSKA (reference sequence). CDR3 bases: TGCAGTCCTAGAGGACTGTACCAAGAGACCCAGTACTTC. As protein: CSPRGLYQETQYF.

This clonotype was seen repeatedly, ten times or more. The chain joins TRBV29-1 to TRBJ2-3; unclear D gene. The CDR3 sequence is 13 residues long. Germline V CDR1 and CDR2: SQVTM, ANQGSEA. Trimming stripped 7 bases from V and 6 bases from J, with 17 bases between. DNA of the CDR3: TGCAGCGAACTGGACGGATTCACGGATACGCAGTATTTT. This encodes CSELDGFTDTQYF.

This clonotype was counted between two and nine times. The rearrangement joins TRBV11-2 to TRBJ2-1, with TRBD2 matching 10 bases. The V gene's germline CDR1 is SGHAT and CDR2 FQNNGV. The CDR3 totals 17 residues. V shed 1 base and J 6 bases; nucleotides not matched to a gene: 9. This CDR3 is CASSLVPSGGASNEQFF. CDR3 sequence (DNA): TGTGCCAGCAGCTTAGTCCCCAGCGGGGGGGCCTCCAATGAGCAGTTCTTC.

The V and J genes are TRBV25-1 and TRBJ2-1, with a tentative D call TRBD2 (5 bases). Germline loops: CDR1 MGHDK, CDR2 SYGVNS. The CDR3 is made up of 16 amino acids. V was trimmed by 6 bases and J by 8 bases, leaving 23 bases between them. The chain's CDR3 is CASRPHTGLWGDEQFF. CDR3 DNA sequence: TGTGCCAGCAGACCCCACACGGGATTGTGGGGAGATGAGCAGTTCTTC.